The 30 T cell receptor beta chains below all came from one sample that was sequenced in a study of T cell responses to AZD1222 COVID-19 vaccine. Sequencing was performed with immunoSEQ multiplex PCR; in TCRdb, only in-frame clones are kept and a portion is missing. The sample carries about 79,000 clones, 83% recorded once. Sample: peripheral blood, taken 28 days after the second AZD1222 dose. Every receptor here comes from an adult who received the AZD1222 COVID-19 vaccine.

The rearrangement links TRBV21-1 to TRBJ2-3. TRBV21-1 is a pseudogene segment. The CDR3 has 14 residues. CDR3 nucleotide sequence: TGTGCCAGCAGCAAAGAAGAAGGGGAGGATACGCAGTATTTT. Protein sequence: CASSKEEGEDTQYF.

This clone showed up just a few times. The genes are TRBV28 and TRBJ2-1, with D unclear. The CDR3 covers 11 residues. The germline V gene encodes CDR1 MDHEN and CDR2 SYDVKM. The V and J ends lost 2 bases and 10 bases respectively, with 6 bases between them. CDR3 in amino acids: CASSLLDEQFF. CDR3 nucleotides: TGTGCCAGCAGTTTACTTGACGAGCAGTTCTTC.

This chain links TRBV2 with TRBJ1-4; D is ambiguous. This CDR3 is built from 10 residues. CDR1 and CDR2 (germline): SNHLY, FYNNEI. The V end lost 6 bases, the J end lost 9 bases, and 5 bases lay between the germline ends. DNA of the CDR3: TGTGCCAGCAGGGAGAAAAAACTGTTTTTT. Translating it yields CASREKKLFF.

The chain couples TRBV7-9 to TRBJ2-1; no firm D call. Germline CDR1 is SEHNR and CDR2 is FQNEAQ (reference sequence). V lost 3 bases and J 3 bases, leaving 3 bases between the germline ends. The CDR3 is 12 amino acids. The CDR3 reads CASSFFYNEQFF. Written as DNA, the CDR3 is TGTGCCAGCAGCTTCTTCTACAATGAGCAGTTCTTC.

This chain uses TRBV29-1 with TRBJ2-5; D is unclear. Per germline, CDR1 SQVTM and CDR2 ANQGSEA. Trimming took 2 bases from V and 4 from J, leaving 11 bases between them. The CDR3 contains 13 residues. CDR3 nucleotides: TGCAGCGTTGAACAAGGCCGGAGAGAGACCCAGTACTTC. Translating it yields CSVEQGRRETQYF.

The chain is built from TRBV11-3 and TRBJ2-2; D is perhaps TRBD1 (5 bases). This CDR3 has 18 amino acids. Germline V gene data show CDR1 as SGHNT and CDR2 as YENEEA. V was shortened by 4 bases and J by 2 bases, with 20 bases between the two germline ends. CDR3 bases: TGTGCCAGCAGCTCATTGGGTTGGGGCGGTGATAACACCGGGGAGCTGTTTTTT. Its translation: CASSSLGWGGDNTGELFF.

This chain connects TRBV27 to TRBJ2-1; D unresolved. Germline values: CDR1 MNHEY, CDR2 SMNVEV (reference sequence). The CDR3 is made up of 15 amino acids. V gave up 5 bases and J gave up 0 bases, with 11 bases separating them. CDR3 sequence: CASSGSLSSYNEQFF. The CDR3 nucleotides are TGTGCCAGCAGTGGCTCGTTGAGCTCCTACAATGAGCAGTTCTTC.

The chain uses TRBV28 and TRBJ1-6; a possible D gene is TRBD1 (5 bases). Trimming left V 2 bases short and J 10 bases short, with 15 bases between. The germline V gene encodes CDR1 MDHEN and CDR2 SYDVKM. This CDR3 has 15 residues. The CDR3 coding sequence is TGTGCCAGCAGTTTAGGGACGGGGGGTTTCTCACCCCTCCACTTT. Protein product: CASSLGTGGFSPLHF.

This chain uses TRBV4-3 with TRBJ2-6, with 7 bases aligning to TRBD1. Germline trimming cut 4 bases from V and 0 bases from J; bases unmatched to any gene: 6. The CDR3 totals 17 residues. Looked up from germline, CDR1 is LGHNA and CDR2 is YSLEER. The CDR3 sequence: CASSPGTAFSGANVLTF. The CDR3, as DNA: TGCGCCAGCAGCCCAGGGACAGCTTTCTCTGGGGCCAACGTCCTGACTTTC.

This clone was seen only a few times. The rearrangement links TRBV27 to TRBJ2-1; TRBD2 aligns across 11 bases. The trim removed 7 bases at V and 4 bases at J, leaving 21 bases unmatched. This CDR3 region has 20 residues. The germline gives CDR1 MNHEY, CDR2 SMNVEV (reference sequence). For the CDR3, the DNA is TGTGCCAGCACCCCTGCCCCTAGCGGGAGGCCTTCTGCATCTTACAATGAGCAGTTCTTC. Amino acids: CASTPAPSGRPSASYNEQFF.

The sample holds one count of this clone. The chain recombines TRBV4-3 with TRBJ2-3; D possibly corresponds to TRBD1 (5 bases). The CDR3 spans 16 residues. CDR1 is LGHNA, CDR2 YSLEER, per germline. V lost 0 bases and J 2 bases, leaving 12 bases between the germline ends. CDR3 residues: CASSQEYRKVTDTQYF. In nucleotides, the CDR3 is TGCGCCAGCAGCCAAGAATACAGGAAGGTCACAGATACGCAGTATTTT.

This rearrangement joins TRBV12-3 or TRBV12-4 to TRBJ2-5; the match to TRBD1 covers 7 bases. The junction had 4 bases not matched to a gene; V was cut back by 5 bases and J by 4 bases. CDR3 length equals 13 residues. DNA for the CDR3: TGTGCCAGCAGTAGACAGGGAACAGAGACCCAGTACTTC. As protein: CASSRQGTETQYF.

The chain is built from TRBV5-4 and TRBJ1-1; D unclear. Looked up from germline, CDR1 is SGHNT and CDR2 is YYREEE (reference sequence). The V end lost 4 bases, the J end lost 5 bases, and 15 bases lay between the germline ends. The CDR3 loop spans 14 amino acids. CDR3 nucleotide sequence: TGTGCCAGCAGCAGCTTGGTGGGAGGGACTGAAGCTTTCTTT. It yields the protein CASSSLVGGTEAFF. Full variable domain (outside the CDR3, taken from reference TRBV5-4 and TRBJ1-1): ETGVTQSPTHLIKTRGQQVTLRCSSQSGHNTVSWYQQALGQGPQFIFQYYREEENGRGNFPPRFSGLQFPNYSSELNVNALELDDSALYLCASSSLVGGTEAFFGQGTRLTVV.

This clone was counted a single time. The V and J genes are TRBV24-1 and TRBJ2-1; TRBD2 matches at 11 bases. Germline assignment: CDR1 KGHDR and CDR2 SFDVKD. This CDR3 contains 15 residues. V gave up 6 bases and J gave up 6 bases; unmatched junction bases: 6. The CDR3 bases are TGTGCCACCAGTTTCGGGACTAGCGGAATCAATGAGCAGTTCTTC. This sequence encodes CATSFGTSGINEQFF.

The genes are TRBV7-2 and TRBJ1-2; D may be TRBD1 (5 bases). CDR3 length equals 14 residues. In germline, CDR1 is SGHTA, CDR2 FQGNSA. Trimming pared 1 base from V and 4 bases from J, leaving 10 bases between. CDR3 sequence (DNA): TGTGCCAGCAGCTTAGATGGGGGGGGCTATGGCTACACCTTC. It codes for CASSLDGGGYGYTF. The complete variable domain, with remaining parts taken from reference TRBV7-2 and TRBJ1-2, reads GAGVSQSPSNKVTEKGKDVELRCDPISGHTALYWYRQSLGQGLEFLIYFQGNSAPDKSGLPSDRFSAERTGGSVSTLTIQRTQQEDSAVYLCASSLDGGGYGYTFGSGTRLTVV.

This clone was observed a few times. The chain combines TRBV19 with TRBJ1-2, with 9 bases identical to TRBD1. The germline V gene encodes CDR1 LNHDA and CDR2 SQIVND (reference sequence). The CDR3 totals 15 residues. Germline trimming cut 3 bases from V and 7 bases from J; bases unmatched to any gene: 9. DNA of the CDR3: TGTGCCAGTAGTATCTCCGGGACAGGGAAACGTGGCTACACCTTC. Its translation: CASSISGTGKRGYTF. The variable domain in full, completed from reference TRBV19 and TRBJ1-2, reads DGGITQSPKYLFRKEGQNVTLSCEQNLNHDAMYWYRQDPGQGLRLIYYSQIVNDFQKGDIAEGYSVSREKKESFPLTVTSAQKNPTAFYLCASSISGTGKRGYTFGSGTRLTVV.

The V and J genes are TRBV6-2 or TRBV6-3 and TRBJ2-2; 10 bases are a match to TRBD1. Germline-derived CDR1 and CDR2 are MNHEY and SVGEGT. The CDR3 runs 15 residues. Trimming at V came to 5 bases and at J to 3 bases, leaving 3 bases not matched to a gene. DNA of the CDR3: TGTGCCAGCAGTGGGGGACAGGGGCACACCGGGGAGCTGTTTTTT. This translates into CASSGGQGHTGELFF.

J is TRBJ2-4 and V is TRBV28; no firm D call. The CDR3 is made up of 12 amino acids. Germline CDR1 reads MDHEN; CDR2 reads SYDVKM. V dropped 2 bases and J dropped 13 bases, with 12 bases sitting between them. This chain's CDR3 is CASSLEVGQQYF. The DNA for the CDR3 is TGTGCCAGCAGTTTAGAGGTCGGGCAGCAGTACTTC.

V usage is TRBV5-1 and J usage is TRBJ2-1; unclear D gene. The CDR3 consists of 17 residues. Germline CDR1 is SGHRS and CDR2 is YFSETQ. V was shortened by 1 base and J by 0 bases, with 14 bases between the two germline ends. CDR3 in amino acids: CASSLYPNPSSYNEQFF. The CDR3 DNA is TGCGCCAGCAGCTTGTATCCTAACCCTAGCTCCTACAATGAGCAGTTCTTC.

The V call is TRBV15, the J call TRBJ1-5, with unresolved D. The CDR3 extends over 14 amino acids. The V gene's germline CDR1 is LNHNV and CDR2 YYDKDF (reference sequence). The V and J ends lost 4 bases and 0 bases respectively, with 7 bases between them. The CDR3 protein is CATSKEHSNQPQHF. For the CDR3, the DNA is TGTGCCACCAGCAAAGAGCATAGCAATCAGCCCCAGCATTTT.

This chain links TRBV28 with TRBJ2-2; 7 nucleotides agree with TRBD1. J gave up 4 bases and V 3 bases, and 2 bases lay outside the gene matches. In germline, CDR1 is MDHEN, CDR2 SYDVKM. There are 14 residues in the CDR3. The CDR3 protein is CASSFRQGTGELFF. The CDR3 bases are TGTGCCAGCAGTTTCAGACAGGGCACCGGGGAGCTGTTTTTT. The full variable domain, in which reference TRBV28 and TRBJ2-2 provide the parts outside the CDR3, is DVKVTQSSRYLVKRTGEKVFLECVQDMDHENMFWYRQDPGLGLRLIYFSYDVKMKEKGDIPEGYSVSREKKERFSLILESASTNQTSMYLCASSFRQGTGELFFGEGSRLTVL.

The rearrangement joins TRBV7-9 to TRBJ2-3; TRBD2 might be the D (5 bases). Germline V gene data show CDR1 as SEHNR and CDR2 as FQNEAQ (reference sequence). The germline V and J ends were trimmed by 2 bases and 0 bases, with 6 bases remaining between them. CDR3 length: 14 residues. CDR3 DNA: TGTGCCAGCAGCTTAAGAGGGAGCACAGATACGCAGTATTTT. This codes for CASSLRGSTDTQYF.

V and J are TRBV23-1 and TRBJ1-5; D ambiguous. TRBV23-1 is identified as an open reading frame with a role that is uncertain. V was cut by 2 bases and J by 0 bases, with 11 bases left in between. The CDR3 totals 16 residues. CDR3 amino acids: CASSQQYSYSNQPQHF. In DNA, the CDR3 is TGCGCCAGCAGTCAACAGTACAGCTATAGCAATCAGCCCCAGCATTTT.

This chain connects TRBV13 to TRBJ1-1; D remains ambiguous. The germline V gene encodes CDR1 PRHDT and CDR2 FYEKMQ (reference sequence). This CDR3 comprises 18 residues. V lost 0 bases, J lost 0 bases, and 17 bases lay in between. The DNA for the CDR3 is TGTGCCAGCAGCTTAGGGGGGTTCTCGGGAGGTCTGAACACTGAAGCTTTCTTT. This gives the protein CASSLGGFSGGLNTEAFF.

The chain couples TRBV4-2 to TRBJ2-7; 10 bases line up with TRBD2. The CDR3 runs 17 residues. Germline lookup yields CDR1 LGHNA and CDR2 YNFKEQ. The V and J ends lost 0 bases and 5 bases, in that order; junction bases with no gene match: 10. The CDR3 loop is CASSQEGLAGVGDEQYF. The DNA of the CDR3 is TGTGCCAGCAGCCAAGAAGGGCTAGCGGGAGTGGGTGACGAGCAGTACTTC.

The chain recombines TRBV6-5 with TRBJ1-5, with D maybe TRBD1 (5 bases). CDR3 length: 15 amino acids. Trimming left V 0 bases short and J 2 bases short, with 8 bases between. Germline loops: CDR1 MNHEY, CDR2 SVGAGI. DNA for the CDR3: TGTGCCAGCAGTTACTCAGGGGCAGGCAATCAGCCCCAGCATTTT. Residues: CASSYSGAGNQPQHF.

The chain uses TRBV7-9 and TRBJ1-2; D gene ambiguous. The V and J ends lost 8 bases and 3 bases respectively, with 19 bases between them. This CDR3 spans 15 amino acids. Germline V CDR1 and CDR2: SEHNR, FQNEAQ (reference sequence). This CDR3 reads CASQDRAQRDYGYTF. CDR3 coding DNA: TGTGCCAGCCAGGACCGGGCTCAGCGTGACTATGGCTACACCTTC. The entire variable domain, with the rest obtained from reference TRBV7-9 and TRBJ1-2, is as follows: DTGVSQNPRHKITKRGQNVTFRCDPISEHNRLYWYRQTLGQGPEFLTYFQNEAQLEKSRLLSDRFSAERPKGSFSTLEIQRTEQGDSAMYLCASQDRAQRDYGYTFGSGTRLTVV.

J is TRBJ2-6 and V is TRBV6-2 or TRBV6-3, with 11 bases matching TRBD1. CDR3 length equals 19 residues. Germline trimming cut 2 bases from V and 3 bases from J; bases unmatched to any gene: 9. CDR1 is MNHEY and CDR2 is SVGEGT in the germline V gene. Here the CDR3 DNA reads TGTGCCAGCAGTTACCCGGAGGACAGGGGGCTATATGGGGCCAACGTCCTGACTTTC. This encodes CASSYPEDRGLYGANVLTF.

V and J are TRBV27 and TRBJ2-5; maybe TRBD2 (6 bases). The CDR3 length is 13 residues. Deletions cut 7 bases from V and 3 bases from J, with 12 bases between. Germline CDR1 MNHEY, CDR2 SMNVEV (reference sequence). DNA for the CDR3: TGTGCCAGCAAAGGAGGGGTGGAAGAGACCCAGTACTTC. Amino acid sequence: CASKGGVEETQYF.

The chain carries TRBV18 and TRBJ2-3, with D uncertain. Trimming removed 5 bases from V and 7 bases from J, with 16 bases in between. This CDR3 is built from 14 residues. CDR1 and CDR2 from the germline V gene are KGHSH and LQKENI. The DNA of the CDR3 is TGTGCCAGCTCAAAGGATATTCGGTTCAATACGCAGTATTTT. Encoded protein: CASSKDIRFNTQYF.